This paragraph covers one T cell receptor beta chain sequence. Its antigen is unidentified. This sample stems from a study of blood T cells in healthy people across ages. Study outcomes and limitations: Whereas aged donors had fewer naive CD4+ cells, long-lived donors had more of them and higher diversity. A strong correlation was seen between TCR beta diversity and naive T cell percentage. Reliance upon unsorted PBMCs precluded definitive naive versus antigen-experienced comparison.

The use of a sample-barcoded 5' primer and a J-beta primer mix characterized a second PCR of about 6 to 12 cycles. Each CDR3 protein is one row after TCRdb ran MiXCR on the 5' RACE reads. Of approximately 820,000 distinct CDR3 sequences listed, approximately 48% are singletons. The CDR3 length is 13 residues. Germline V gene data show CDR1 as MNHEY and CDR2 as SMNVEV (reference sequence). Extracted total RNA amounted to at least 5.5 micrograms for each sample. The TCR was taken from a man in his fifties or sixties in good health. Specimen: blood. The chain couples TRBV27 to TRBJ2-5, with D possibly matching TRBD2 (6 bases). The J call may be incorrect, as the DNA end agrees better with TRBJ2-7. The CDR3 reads CASSRAGRYEQYF. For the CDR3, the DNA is TGTGCCAGCAGTCGGGCAGGGAGGTACGAGCAGTACTTC.